A single sample gave rise to the 10 T cell receptor beta chains below, sequenced in a study of blood T cell repertoires in COVID-19. Generated by immunoSEQ multiplex PCR, the TCRdb table keeps only in-frame clones and is missing some. The sample carries under 300,000 clones, around nine tenths recorded once. The sequenced material came from PBMCs or T cells enriched from blood (not recorded which). These receptors were collected from a woman aged 18-29 years who had recovered from COVID-19.

The V and J genes are TRBV5-1 and TRBJ2-5; D not certain. Looked up from germline, CDR1 is SGHRS and CDR2 is YFSETQ. The CDR3 has 11 amino acids. Trimming took off 2 bases at V and 8 bases at J, with 7 bases between the two ends. The CDR3 sequence: CASSLAGTQYF. CDR3 coding DNA: TGCGCCAGCAGCTTAGCAGGAACCCAGTACTTC.

The CDR3 region is CASGPSGSKEFF. In nucleotides, the CDR3 is TGTGCCAGCGGGCCTAGCGGGAGTAAAGAGTTCTTC. The rearrangement joins TRBV28 to TRBJ2-1, with TRBD2 matching over 10 bases. This CDR3 spans 12 amino acids. In germline, CDR1 is MDHEN, CDR2 SYDVKM. After removal of 8 bases from V and 14 bases from J, the junction contained 9 bases not matched to a gene.

CDR3 coding DNA: TGTGCCAGCAGCCCCCTCCACCTAGCGGGGGTTACGAATGAGCAGTTCTTC. The encoded protein is CASSPLHLAGVTNEQFF. The rearrangement uses TRBV7-3 and TRBJ2-1, with TRBD2 matching over 10 bases. The CDR3 length is 17 residues. V dropped 5 bases and J dropped 7; count of bases not matched to a gene: 14. Germline V gene lookup returns CDR1 SGHTA and CDR2 FQGTGA.

V is TRBV5-4 and J is TRBJ1-2; no firm D call. The CDR3 is made up of 15 amino acids. V lost 0 bases and J lost 5, with 14 bases in between. The germline CDR1 and CDR2 sequences are SGHNT and YYREEE (reference sequence). In DNA, the CDR3 is TGTGCCAGCAGCTTGGGTGAGCGGGCGGGGTATGGCTACACCTTC. It encodes CASSLGERAGYGYTF. The full variable domain, rest sourced from reference TRBV5-4 and TRBJ1-2, is ETGVTQSPTHLIKTRGQQVTLRCSSQSGHNTVSWYQQALGQGPQFIFQYYREEENGRGNFPPRFSGLQFPNYSSELNVNALELDDSALYLCASSLGERAGYGYTFGSGTRLTVV.

The chain uses TRBV11-3 and TRBJ2-2; 8 bases agree with TRBD1. This CDR3 has 15 amino acids. Per the germline V gene, CDR1 is SGHNT and CDR2 is YENEEA. The trim removed 1 base at V and 5 bases at J, leaving 3 bases unmatched. Here the CDR3 reads CASSLGQGATGELFF. Here the CDR3 DNA reads TGTGCCAGCAGCTTAGGGCAGGGGGCAACCGGGGAGCTGTTTTTT. The full variable domain, with the rest looked up from reference TRBV11-3 and TRBJ2-2, is EAGVVQSPRYKIIEKKQPVAFWCNPISGHNTLYWYLQNLGQGPELLIRYENEEAVDDSQLPKDRFSAERLKGVDSTLKIQPAELGDSAVYLCASSLGQGATGELFFGEGSRLTVL.

This chain connects TRBV7-9 to TRBJ1-4; 10 nucleotides align to TRBD1. V was clipped by 5 bases and J by 2 bases; unmatched bases: 5. The CDR3 covers 16 residues. CDR1 is SEHNR and CDR2 is FQNEAQ in the germline V gene (reference sequence). The DNA for the CDR3 is TGTGCCAGCAGCACGGGACAGGGGCGCACTAATGAAAAACTGTTTTTT. This encodes CASSTGQGRTNEKLFF. The full variable domain, completed using reference TRBV7-9 and TRBJ1-4, is DTGVSQNPRHKITKRGQNVTFRCDPISEHNRLYWYRQTLGQGPEFLTYFQNEAQLEKSRLLSDRFSAERPKGSFSTLEIQRTEQGDSAMYLCASSTGQGRTNEKLFFGSGTQLSVL.

The V gene is TRBV5-5, the J gene TRBJ2-1, with D hard to call. The length of the CDR3 is 15 residues. V was trimmed by 2 bases and J by 2 bases, leaving 11 bases between them. Germline CDR1 SGHKS, CDR2 YYEKEE (reference sequence). CDR3 DNA: TGTGCCAGCAGCTTTTACGAGGAAACCTACAATGAGCAGTTCTTC. Translation gives CASSFYEETYNEQFF.

The V and J genes are TRBV7-9 and TRBJ1-2; 9 bases align to TRBD1. The J segment lost 9 bases and the V segment lost 6 bases, leaving 14 bases of the junction unmatched. Germline CDR1 is SEHNR and CDR2 is FQNEAQ (reference sequence). The CDR3 is made up of 15 amino acids. CDR3 sequence reads: CASSSTGGTIIRYTF. CDR3 in DNA: TGTGCCAGCAGTTCCACAGGGGGCACCATAATTCGCTACACCTTC.

This chain connects TRBV7-9 to TRBJ1-2; TRBD1 matches at 7 bases. Looked up from germline, CDR1 is SEHNR and CDR2 is FQNEAQ (reference sequence). There are 14 residues in the CDR3. Trimming cost V 4 bases and J 0 bases; bases outside gene matches: 2. CDR3 sequence reads: CASSSDRSNYGYTF. The CDR3 DNA reads as TGTGCCAGCAGCTCGGACAGGTCTAACTATGGCTACACCTTC.

V and J are TRBV5-1 and TRBJ1-4; weak D call: TRBD1 (6 bases). V was clipped by 0 bases and J by 8 bases, with 23 bases between them. The CDR3 runs 18 residues. Germline assignment: CDR1 SGHRS and CDR2 YFSETQ. The CDR3 loop is CASSLGPAPGGMGEKLFF. The CDR3 bases are TGCGCCAGCAGCTTGGGACCCGCCCCGGGGGGCATGGGAGAAAAACTGTTTTTT.